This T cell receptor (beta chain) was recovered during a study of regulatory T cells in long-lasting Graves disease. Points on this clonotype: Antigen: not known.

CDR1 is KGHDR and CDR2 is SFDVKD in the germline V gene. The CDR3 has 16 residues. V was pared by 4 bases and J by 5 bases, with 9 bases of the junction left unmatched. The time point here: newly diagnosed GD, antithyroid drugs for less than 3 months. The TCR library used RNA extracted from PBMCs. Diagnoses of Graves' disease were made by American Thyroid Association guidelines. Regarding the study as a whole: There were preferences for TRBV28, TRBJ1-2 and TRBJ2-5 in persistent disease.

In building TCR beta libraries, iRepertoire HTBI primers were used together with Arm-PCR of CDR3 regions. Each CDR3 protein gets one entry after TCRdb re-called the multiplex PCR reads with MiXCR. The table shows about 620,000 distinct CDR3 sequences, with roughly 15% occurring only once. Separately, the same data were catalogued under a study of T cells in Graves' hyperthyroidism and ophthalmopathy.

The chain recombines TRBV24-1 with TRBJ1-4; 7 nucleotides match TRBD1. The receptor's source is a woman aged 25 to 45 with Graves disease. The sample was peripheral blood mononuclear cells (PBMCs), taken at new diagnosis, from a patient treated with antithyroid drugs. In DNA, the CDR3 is TGTGCCACCAGTGACCCCAGGACAGGCGAGAATGAAAAACTGTTTTTT. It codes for CATSDPRTGENEKLFF.